This T cell receptor (beta chain) was documented in a study of T cell responses to AZD1222 COVID-19 vaccine. Study-wide findings and caveats: Spike-specific TCR repertoires showed rising breadth and depth after two AZD1222 doses.

The table came from immunoSEQ multiplex PCR; TCRdb's copy has only in-frame clones and leaves some out. The sample yields roughly 170,000 clones, around 94% seen once. As to this clone: No antigen is known for it.

The trim removed 3 bases at V and 3 bases at J, leaving 10 bases unmatched. The CDR3 is 17 amino acids. Germline CDR1 is KGHSH and CDR2 is LQKENI. Sequenced here: peripheral blood, sampled on day 0 of AZD1222 vaccination. This TCR came from an adult in good health. This chain connects TRBV18 to TRBJ2-3; 9 bases map to TRBD1. CDR3 sequence (DNA): TGTGCCAGCTCACCTACCCGACAGGGGGTAAGGACAGATACGCAGTATTTT. This translates into CASSPTRQGVRTDTQYF.